This entry is about one T cell receptor beta chain. This clone is deemed medium-sized (0.01 to 0.1%). There is no known antigen for this receptor. Qualities for individual bases were not recorded, and no much larger clone is one base off. These data come from a study of cytomegalovirus exposure and HLA in healthy donors (dated 2017 in TCRdb). At the level of the whole study: According to an earlier analysis of around 600 of the donors, about 179 million T cells yielded 117 million unique TCR beta sequences and about 280 Gb of sequence data. Roughly 300 gigabases of sequencing data and tens of millions of unique TCR sequences were included in an early release covering around 600 HLA-typed donors. Of the roughly 400 genotyped donors, over 70% fell in the genetic ancestry cluster associated with self-reported Caucasian donors. The study aimed to test whether cataloging public T cell receptors could reveal signatures of past pathogen exposure. The study used immunosequencing to profile the T cell repertoires of 666 subjects and linked those repertoires to cytomegalovirus serostatus. Along with the roughly 710-subject first cohort, a separate validation cohort of more than 90 different subjects was used. To predict cytomegalovirus infection status, the study combined high-throughput TCR immunosequencing, statistical association of individual TCRs with disease status, and machine learning. In a later analysis, previously published TCR beta repertoires from 550 to 700 donors were re-analyzed and high-resolution HLA genotyping was added so that TCR occurrence patterns could be studied. Rather than using new phenotypic data, the later analysis identified candidate immune exposures from TCR beta sequences and from how often those sequences occurred across donors. To decide whether each TCR beta V gene segment behaved as functional or pseudogenic, an earlier analysis of some 540 of the donors relied on high-throughput TCR beta sequencing. Donor age, sex, ethnicity and CMV serostatus were compiled alongside the repertoire data. Genome-wide SNP genotypes for about three fifths of the roughly 700 donors were used in a later genetic analysis, which treated that subset as a discovery cohort. All discovery cohort repertoires had been generated using a single sequencing platform. Both class I and class II loci were covered by HLA typing, at four-digit resolution. The number of typed donors differed by locus: roughly 620-630 for A, B, C, DRB1 and DQB1; 500 to 550 for DQA1; around 610 for DPA1; and roughly 470 for DPB1. Roughly 5 DR-DQ haplotypes were handled as single units for association and clustering, since linkage in the cohort was strong. Among a few hundred genotyped donors of the cohort, an average of roughly 240,000 unique TCR beta nucleotide sequences were sequenced per donor, about a sixth of them non-productive. Broader findings and caveats from the paper: The only immune exposure information available for the cohort was CMV serostatus. Around 16 rarely observed V segments, including chromosome 9 orphons, were excluded from the earlier analysis of just under 600 of the donors because counts were too low. Broadly in line with IMGT annotations, most TCR beta V segments showed up in productive rearrangements about 90% or about 30% of the time in an earlier analysis of some 590 of the donors. Compared with the roughly 700-donor mean, donors in an Asian-associated ancestry cluster had fewer N-insertions in productive TCRs, according to a later genetic analysis. Most TCR sequences were observed very rarely across donors, whereas some public TCRs were present in many individuals. A later analysis found that TCR association rates varied across HLA loci, with DRB1 alleles showing the most associated TCRs and HLA-C alleles the fewest. In vitro tests confirmed that a few of the cytomegalovirus-associated TCR beta chains recognize cytomegalovirus antigens. Compared with equally common non-associated chains, HLA-associated TCR beta chains in a later analysis were more clonally expanded and had lower generation probabilities. Cytomegalovirus status was reported to be diagnosed by the classifier with high specificity and sensitivity in both the original and validation cohorts. Sequencing depth was assumed to be roughly uniform across donors in the presence/absence analyses, though that assumption may not hold. Because HLA typing was unavailable for some donors at each locus, only the typed subset was used in association tests. In a later analysis, several top co-occurrence clusters were reported to appear linked to parvovirus B19, influenza, CMV and Epstein-Barr virus. A cluster of highly shared sequence variants was judged likely to be a technical artifact of the sequencing pipeline. Some IMGT-functional V segments, including TRBV6-2 and TRBV6-3, could not be told apart with the 87-base-pair reads, so those segments were excluded. The authors suggested that the approach could potentially be extended to other disease states and immunological phenotypes. Linkage disequilibrium might explain the correlated functional status among segregating V segments, but an unknown experimental factor could not be ruled out. Most CMV-associated TCR beta chains appeared to be HLA-restricted in a later analysis, and the HLA associations seemed to be driven largely by CMV exposure. When HLA alleles, especially DR and DQ, strongly co-occurred, attributing TCR associations to individual alleles was difficult. In a later analysis, more than 15,000 TCR beta sequences were associated with specific HLA alleles at a false discovery rate of 0.05. The study gave a list of some 150 TCR beta chains associated with cytomegalovirus. A later genetic analysis associated a missense DCLRE1C variant with V-gene and J-gene trimming of TCR beta chains, and an independent cohort replicated the association. A further reported finding was that TCR beta sequences accurately predicted the HLA-A and HLA-B alleles for most subjects in the first cohort. In this cohort, only TCR beta chains were sequenced, and detectable features were limited by the absence of alpha or paired-chain data.

The cohort was made up of several hundred healthy bone marrow donors. All cohort members were sampled while nominally healthy, although unrecorded immune exposures were likely present. The donor was CMV seropositive and was included in the group of 250 to 300 seropositive cohort members. Every donor gave a peripheral blood sample, and the peripheral blood mononuclear cells from that sample were used for TCR beta sequencing. The Qiagen DNeasy Blood Extraction Kit was used to extract genomic DNA from the blood cell samples. A distance of 10 bases separates the germline ends of V and J, which lose 4 bases and 3 bases respectively. The CDR3 measures 14 amino acids from cysteine to phenylalanine. This entry keeps only the CDR3 DNA: 42 bases, framed from base 1. Based on the germline V gene, the CDR1 and CDR2 sequences are SNHLY and FYNNEI. The library was built by means of the immunoSEQ multiplex PCR assay. For the multiplex PCR, a mixture combining 60 forward primers for TCR Vbeta segments and 13 reverse primers for TCR Jbeta segments was used. The CDR3 region of rearranged TCR beta genes was amplified from genomic DNA with a multiplex PCR assay. Amplified TCR beta libraries were sequenced as 87-base-pair reads on the Illumina HiSeq System. The study's processing was this. A later analysis counted approximately 84 million unique TCR beta chains across the 500 to 850 repertoires, and approximately 11 million of these chains were shared by at least two donors. Raw reads were error-corrected and collapsed into unique sequences by a nearest-neighbor algorithm in which closely related sequences were merged to remove PCR and sequencing errors. V, D and J gene segments were assigned by aligning CDR3 sequences to IMGT reference sequences. For a sequence to be retained, a match of at least six nucleotides was required to both a V gene segment and a J gene segment. Rearrangements were classified as productive when the CDR3 lacked stop codons and remained in frame with V and J, and all other rearrangements were classified as non-productive. CDR3 was defined by IMGT convention, running from the second conserved V-encoded cysteine to the conserved J-encoded phenylalanine. The earlier analysis of some 600 of the donors excluded sequences that lacked an unambiguous match to a single V gene segment. In an earlier analysis of almost 600 of the donors, a V segment was called functional when productive rearrangements were above 56.7%, and segregating when the standard deviation between donors exceeded 5%. A statistical classification framework was built for diagnosing cytomegalovirus status from the catalog of TCR beta chain sequences. In a later analysis, TCR nucleotide sequences were compared against IMGT/GENE-DB human TR gene sequences so that V and J genes could be assigned. A later analysis assigned CDR3 sequences and most-parsimonious VDJ recombination scenarios with the TCRdist pipeline. In a later analysis, each TCR beta chain was defined by its CDR3 amino acid sequence together with its V-gene family, and reads lacking a unique V-gene family were excluded. As a way to deal with suspected cross-contamination and a sequencing artifact, a later analysis dropped 592 nucleotide sequences that were highly shared and had low generation probability. For each public chain, a later analysis derived a clonal expansion index from normalized ranks of inferred template counts within each repertoire. In a later analysis, generation probabilities were computed using a VDJ recombination model fitted to out-of-frame rearrangements, and the results were checked against IGoR. In a later analysis, TCR-TCR, TCR-HLA and TCR-CMV co-occurrence was scored with hypergeometric tests, and a repertoire-size bias correction was applied to TCR pairs. To estimate false discovery rates, a later analysis permuted the HLA or CMV assignments 20 times. In a later analysis, co-occurring TCRs were grouped using DBSCAN, with TCRdist sequence similarity added in when clustering inside HLA-allele-positive subsets. Repertoires with fewer than 30,000 or more than 120,000 public chains were left out of co-occurrence clustering, as were four to six repertoires with anomalous nucleotide sharing. TCRdb took over this immuneACCESS table, retaining in-frame rearrangements with V and J assigned. Such tables are incomplete; in checked studies, under half of the missing clones stem from an unresolved V gene, and the remainder is unexplained. The D gene and trimming were derived from the DNA, and the V and J assignments and clone size from that table. This sample has 35,000 to 45,000 clones in its table, and about 60% of those were observed once. The top ten clones comprise about 11% of the sample.

The material sequenced was PBMCs. The TCR sequence derives from a man aged 60 to 69 in good health and CMV-seropositive. The sequence links TRBV2 to TRBJ2-1; no D gene is confidently identified. The CDR3: CASSAPMSYNEQFF. In nucleotides, the sequence is TGTGCCAGCAGTGCCCCGATGAGCTACAATGAGCAGTTCTTC.